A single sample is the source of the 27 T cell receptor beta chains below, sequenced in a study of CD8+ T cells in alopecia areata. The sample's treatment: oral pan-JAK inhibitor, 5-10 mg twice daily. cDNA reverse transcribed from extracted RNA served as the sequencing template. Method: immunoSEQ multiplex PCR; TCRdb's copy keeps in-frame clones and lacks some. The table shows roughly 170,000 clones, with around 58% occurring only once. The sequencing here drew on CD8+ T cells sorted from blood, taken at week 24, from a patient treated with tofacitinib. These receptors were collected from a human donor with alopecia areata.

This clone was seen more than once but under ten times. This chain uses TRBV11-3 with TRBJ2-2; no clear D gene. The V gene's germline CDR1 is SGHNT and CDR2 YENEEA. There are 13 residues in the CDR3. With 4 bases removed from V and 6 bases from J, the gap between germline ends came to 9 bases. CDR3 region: CASSSISAGELFF. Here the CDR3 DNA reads TGTGCCAGCAGCTCTATCAGTGCCGGGGAGCTGTTTTTT. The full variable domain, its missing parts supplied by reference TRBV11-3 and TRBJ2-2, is EAGVVQSPRYKIIEKKQPVAFWCNPISGHNTLYWYLQNLGQGPELLIRYENEEAVDDSQLPKDRFSAERLKGVDSTLKIQPAELGDSAVYLCASSSISAGELFFGEGSRLTVL.

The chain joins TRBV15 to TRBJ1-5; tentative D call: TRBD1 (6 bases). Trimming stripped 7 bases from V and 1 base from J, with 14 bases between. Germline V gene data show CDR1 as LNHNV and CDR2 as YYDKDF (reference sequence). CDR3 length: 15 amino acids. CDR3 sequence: CATTRSGASNQPQHF. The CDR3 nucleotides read TGTGCCACCACCAGGTCAGGGGCCAGCAATCAGCCCCAGCATTTT.

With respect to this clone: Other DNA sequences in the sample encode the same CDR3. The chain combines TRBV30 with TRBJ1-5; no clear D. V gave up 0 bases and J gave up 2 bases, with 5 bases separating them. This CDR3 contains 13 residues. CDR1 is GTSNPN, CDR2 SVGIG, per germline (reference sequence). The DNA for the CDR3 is TGTGCCTGGAGTGTCATGGGCAATCAGCCCCAGCATTTT. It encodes CAWSVMGNQPQHF.

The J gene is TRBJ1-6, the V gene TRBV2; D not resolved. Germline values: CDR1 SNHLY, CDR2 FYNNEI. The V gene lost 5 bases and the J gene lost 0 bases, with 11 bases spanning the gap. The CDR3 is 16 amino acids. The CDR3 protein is CASSLVKSSYNSPLHF. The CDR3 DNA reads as TGTGCCAGCAGTCTGGTAAAGAGCTCCTATAATTCACCCCTCCACTTT. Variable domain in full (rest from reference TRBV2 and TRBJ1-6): EPEVTQTPSHQVTQMGQEVILRCVPISNHLYFYWYRQILGQKVEFLVSFYNNEISEKSEIFDDQFSVERPDGSNFTLKIRSTKLEDSAMYFCASSLVKSSYNSPLHFGNGTRLTVT.

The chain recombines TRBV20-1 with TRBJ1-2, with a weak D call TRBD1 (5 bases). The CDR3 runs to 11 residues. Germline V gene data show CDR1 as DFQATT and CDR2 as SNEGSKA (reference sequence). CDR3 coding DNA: TGCAGGCCCCAGGGTAAAGGGGGCTACACCTTC. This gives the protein CRPQGKGGYTF.

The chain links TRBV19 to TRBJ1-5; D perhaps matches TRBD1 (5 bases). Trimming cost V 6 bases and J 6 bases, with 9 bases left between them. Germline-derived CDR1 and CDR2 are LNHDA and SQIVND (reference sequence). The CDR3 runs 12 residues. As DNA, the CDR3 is TGTGCCAGTAGCATCGGGGCTCAGCCCCAGCATTTT. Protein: CASSIGAQPQHF.

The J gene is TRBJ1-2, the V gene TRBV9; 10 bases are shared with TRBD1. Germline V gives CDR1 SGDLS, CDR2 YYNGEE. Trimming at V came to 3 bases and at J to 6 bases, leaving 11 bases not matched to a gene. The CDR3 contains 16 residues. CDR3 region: CASSASVTGGADGYTF. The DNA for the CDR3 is TGTGCCAGCAGCGCCTCTGTGACAGGGGGCGCGGATGGCTACACCTTC.

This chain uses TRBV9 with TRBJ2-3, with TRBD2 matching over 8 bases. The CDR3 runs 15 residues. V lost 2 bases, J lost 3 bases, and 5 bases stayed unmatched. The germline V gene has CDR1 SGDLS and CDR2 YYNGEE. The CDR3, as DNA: TGTGCCAGCAGCGTGGGCGGGGGGCCTACAGATACGCAGTATTTT. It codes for CASSVGGGPTDTQYF. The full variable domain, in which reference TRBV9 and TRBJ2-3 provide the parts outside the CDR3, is DSGVTQTPKHLITATGQRVTLRCSPRSGDLSVYWYQQSLDQGLQFLIQYYNGEERAKGNILERFSAQQFPDLHSELNLSSLELGDSALYFCASSVGGGPTDTQYFGPGTRLTVL.

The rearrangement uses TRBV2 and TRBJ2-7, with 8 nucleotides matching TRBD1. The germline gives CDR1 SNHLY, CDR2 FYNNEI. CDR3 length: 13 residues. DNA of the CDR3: TGTGCGGACGAAGCGGAGACAGGGGACGAGCAGTACTTC. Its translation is CADEAETGDEQYF.

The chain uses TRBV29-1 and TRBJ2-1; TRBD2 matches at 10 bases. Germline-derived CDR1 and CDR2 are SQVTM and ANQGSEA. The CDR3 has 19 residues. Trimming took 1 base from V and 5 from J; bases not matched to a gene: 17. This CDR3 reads CSVEGNLAGAPPLNNEQFF. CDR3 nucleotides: TGCAGCGTTGAAGGCAATCTAGCGGGGGCCCCCCCTCTTAACAATGAGCAGTTCTTC.

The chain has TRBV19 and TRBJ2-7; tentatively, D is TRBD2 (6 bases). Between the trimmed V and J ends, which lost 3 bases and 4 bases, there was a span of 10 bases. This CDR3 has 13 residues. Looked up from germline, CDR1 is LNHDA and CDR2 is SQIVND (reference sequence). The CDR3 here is CASSIGGFYEQYF. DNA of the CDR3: TGTGCCAGTAGTATCGGAGGGTTTTACGAGCAGTACTTC.

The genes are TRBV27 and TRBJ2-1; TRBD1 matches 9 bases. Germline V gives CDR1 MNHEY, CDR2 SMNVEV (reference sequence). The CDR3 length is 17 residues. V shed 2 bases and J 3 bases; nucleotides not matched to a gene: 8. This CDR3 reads CASSLLQGASSYNEQFF. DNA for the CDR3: TGTGCCAGCAGTTTACTACAGGGGGCATCAAGCTACAATGAGCAGTTCTTC.

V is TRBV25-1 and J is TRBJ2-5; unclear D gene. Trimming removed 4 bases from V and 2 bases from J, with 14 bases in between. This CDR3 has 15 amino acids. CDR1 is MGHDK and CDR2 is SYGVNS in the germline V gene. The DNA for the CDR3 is TGTGCCAGCAGTGCCCTGGACGAACGGCAAGAGACCCAGTACTTC. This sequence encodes CASSALDERQETQYF.

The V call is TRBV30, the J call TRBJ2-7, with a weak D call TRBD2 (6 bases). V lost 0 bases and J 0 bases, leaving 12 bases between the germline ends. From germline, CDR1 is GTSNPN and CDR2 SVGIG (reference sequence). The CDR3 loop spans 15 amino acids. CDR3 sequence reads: CAWSVRGTPSYEQYF. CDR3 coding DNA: TGTGCCTGGAGTGTACGGGGGACCCCCTCCTACGAGCAGTACTTC.

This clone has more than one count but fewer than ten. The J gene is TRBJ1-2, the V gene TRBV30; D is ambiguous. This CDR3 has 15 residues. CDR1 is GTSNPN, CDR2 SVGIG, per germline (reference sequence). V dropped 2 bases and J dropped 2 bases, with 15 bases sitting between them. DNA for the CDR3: TGTGCCTGGAGTCTCCCAGAACAGTCAAACTATGGCTACACCTTC. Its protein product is CAWSLPEQSNYGYTF.

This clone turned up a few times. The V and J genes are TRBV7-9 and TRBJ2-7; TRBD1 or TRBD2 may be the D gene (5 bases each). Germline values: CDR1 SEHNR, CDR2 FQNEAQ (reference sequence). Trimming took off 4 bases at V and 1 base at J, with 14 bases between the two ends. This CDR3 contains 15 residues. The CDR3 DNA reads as TGTGCCAGCAGCTATCGGGACCGCTCATCCTACGAGCAGTACTTC. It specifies CASSYRDRSSYEQYF.

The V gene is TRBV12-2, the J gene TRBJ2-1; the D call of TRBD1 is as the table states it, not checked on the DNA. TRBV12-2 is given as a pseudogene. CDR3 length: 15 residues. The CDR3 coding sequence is TGTGCAAGTCGCTTTGGACAGGAATCGTACAATGAGCAGTTCTTC. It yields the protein CASRFGQESYNEQFF.

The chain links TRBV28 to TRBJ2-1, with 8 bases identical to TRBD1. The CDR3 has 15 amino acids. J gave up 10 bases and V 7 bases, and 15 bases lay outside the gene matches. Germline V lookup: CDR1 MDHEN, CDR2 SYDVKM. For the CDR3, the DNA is TGTGCCAGCAACTCCCGGGACAGGTTGGTTTGGGAGCAGTTCTTC. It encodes CASNSRDRLVWEQFF.

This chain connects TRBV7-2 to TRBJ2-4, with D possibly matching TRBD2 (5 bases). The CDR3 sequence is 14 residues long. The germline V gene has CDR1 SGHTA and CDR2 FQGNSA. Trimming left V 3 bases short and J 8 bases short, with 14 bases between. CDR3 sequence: CASSLMASLDIQYF. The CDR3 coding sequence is TGTGCCAGCAGCTTGATGGCTAGCCTGGACATTCAGTACTTC.

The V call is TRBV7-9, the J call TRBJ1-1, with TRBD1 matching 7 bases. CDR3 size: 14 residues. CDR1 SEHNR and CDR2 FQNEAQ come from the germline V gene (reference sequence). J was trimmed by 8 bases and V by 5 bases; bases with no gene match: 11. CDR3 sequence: CASSPDAGTAEAFF. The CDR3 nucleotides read TGTGCCAGCAGCCCTGATGCCGGGACAGCCGAAGCTTTCTTT.

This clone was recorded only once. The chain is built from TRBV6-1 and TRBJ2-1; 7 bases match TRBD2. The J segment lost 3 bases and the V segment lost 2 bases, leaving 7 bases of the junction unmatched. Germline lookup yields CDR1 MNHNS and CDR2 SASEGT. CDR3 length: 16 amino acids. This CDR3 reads CASSEWGLTRYNEQFF. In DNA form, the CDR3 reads TGTGCCAGCAGTGAATGGGGACTAACACGCTACAATGAGCAGTTCTTC.

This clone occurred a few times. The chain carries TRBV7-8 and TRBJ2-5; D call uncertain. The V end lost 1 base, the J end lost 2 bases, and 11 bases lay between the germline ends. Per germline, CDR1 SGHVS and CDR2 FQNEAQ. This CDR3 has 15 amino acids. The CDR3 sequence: CASSLEWAKQETQYF. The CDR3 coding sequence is TGTGCCAGCAGCTTAGAGTGGGCAAAACAAGAGACCCAGTACTTC.

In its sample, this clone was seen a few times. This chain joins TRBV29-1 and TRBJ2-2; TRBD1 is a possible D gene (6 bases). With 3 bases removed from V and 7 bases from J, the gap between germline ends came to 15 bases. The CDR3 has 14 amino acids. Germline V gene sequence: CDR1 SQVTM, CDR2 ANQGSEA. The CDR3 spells CSVDGGASYGELFF. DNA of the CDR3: TGCAGCGTTGATGGGGGCGCATCTTACGGGGAGCTGTTTTTT.

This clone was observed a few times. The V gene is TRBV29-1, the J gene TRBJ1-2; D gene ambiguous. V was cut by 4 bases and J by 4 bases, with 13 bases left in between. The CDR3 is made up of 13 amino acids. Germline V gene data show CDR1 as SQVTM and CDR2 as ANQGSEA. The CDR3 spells CSVAPSAIYGYTF. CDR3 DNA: TGCAGCGTTGCTCCTTCAGCGATCTATGGCTACACCTTC.

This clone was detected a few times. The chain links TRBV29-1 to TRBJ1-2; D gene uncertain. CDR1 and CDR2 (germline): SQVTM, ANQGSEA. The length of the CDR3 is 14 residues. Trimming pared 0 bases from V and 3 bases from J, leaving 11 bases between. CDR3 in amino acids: CSVEDKRAYYGYTF. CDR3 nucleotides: TGCAGCGTTGAAGATAAGAGGGCGTACTATGGCTACACCTTC.

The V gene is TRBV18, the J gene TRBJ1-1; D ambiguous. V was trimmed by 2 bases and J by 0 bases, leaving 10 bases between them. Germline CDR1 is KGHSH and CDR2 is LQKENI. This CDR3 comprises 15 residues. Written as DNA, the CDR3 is TGTGCCAGCTCACCAAGGGCACTCATGAACACTGAAGCTTTCTTT. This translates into CASSPRALMNTEAFF.

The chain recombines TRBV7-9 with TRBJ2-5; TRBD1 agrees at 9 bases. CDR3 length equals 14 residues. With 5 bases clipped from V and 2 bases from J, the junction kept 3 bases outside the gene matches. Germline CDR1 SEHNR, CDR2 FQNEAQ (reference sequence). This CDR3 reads CASSLTGGQETQYF. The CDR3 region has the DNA TGTGCCAGCAGCCTGACAGGGGGTCAAGAGACCCAGTACTTC.